Presented here are 21 T cell receptor beta chains from one specimen sequenced in a study of metastatic and nonmetastatic thyroid tumors. TCRdb re-called the PCR reads via MiXCR. The sample includes tens of thousands of clones, 9.5% to 15% of them seen just once. Among the patients, none had received any treatment before thyroid surgery. The material sequenced was tumor tissue. Receptors originate from a female donor with papillary thyroid cancer or a benign thyroid nodule (not recorded which). Some clones in this sample may be carry-over from other donors' samples.

This clone showed up many times. The V gene is TRBV5-1, the J gene TRBJ2-7; 8 bases are a match to TRBD1. The trim removed 4 bases at V and 0 bases at J, leaving 6 bases unmatched. CDR3 size: 15 residues. CDR1 and CDR2 from the germline V gene are SGHRS and YFSETQ. In nucleotides, the CDR3 is TGCGCCAGCAGCGGAACCGGGACAGGCTCCTACGAGCAGTACTTC. As protein: CASSGTGTGSYEQYF.

This clone showed up many times. The V and J genes are TRBV19 and TRBJ1-2; D remains unclear. Trimming left V 2 bases short and J 8 bases short, with 12 bases between. CDR1 LNHDA and CDR2 SQIVND come from the germline V gene (reference sequence). The CDR3 runs 13 residues. CDR3 bases: TGTGCCAGTAGTATAAGCCAGATAAGGGGCTACACCTTC. It yields the protein CASSISQIRGYTF.

This clone was counted ten times or more. This sample includes further DNA sequences coding for the same CDR3. The chain combines TRBV25-1 with TRBJ2-3; 9 nucleotides match TRBD2. Losses at the gene ends were 3 bases for V and 6 bases for J; bases not matched to a gene: 16. Germline V lookup: CDR1 MGHDK, CDR2 SYGVNS. The CDR3 is made up of 18 amino acids. The DNA for the CDR3 is TGTGCCAGCAGTGAGATCGGAGGACTAGCGAGGGGGGGGGATACGCAGTATTTT. Its protein is CASSEIGGLARGGDTQYF.

Comment on this clone: The same CDR3 also results from other DNA sequences found in this sample. V is TRBV5-1 and J is TRBJ2-5; tentatively, D is TRBD1 (6 bases). The CDR3 runs to 16 residues. The germline V gene has CDR1 SGHRS and CDR2 YFSETQ. V dropped 3 bases and J dropped 11 bases, with 26 bases sitting between them. CDR3 protein: CASSSHPLDRLGTQYF. The CDR3 DNA is TGCGCCAGCAGCTCCCACCCACTTGACAGGCTCGGTACTCAGTACTTC.

This clone was found many times. J is TRBJ2-4 and V is TRBV7-9, with TRBD1 matching over 7 bases. The CDR3 extends over 15 amino acids. The germline CDR1 and CDR2 sequences are SEHNR and FQNEAQ (reference sequence). The J segment lost 2 bases and the V segment lost 4 bases, leaving 5 bases of the junction unmatched. The chain's CDR3 is CASSSTGMSKNIQYF. CDR3 in DNA: TGTGCCAGCAGCTCGACAGGGATGTCCAAAAACATTCAGTACTTC.

This chain uses TRBV5-1 with TRBJ2-7; possibly TRBD1 for D (6 bases). This CDR3 has 15 amino acids. V was pared by 4 bases and J by 4 bases, with 18 bases between. Germline V CDR1 and CDR2: SGHRS, YFSETQ. CDR3 nucleotides: TGCGCCAGCAGCCCTGGCCTGACAGGTCGGTACGAGCAGTACTTC. Translated: CASSPGLTGRYEQYF.

Details on this clone: This may arise from a read error, as a much more abundant clone is one base away. Other nucleotide sequences from this sample produce the same CDR3. The chain carries TRBV20-1 and TRBJ2-5; TRBD1 agrees at 7 bases. The CDR3 runs 15 residues. Germline V gene sequence: CDR1 DFQATT, CDR2 SNEGSKA (reference sequence). V dropped 6 bases and J dropped 2; count of bases not matched to a gene: 12. The CDR3 DNA sequence: TGCAGTGCCAGTGCAGGGGGAAATCTACAAGAGACCCAGTACTTC. Its translation: CSASAGGNLQETQYF.

This clone was seen ten or more times. The chain couples TRBV19 to TRBJ2-7; 11 bases align to TRBD2. The CDR3 runs to 14 residues. The V gene end was trimmed by 6 bases and the J gene end by 8 bases; junction bases not matched to a gene: 9. Germline V gives CDR1 LNHDA, CDR2 SQIVND (reference sequence). This chain's CDR3 is CASRTLAGAGKQYF. CDR3 bases: TGTGCCAGTAGGACACTAGCGGGAGCGGGCAAGCAGTACTTC.

Within the sample, this clone is medium-sized (0.01 to 0.1%). The chain employs TRBV6-2 or TRBV6-3 and TRBJ2-2; tentative D call: TRBD2 (5 bases). The CDR3 loop spans 14 amino acids. Trimming removed 6 bases at V and 6 bases at J, with 14 bases between. Germline-derived CDR1 and CDR2 are MNHEY and SVGEGT. The CDR3 DNA follows: TGTGCCAGCAGGCTACAACTAGTTCCCGGGGAGCTGTTTTTT. Its translation is CASRLQLVPGELFF.

This clone was counted at least ten times. The V and J genes are TRBV27 and TRBJ2-3; the D gene is possibly TRBD1 (5 bases). CDR3 length: 18 amino acids. CDR1 is MNHEY, CDR2 SMNVEV, per germline (reference sequence). Trimming pared 5 bases from V and 0 bases from J, leaving 21 bases between. The CDR3 DNA reads as TGTGCCAGCAGTCCAAGCGCAGGACACCTTACTAGCACAGATACGCAGTATTTT. Translating gives CASSPSAGHLTSTDTQYF.

This clone came up a few times. This sequence may be a read error, since a much larger clone differs from it by one base. This CDR3 reads CSASGTSWSPSYEQYF. As DNA, the CDR3 is TGCAGCGCCTCAGGGACTAGCTGGAGCCCCTCTTACGAGCAGTACTTC. This chain links TRBV29-1 with TRBJ2-7; 9 bases agree with TRBD2. The CDR3 has 16 residues. Germline trimming cut 7 bases from V and 4 bases from J; bases unmatched to any gene: 17. The V gene's germline CDR1 is SQVTM and CDR2 ANQGSEA.

In this sample, this clone turned up many times. This rearrangement joins TRBV20-1 to TRBJ2-5; D possibly corresponds to TRBD2 (5 bases). V lost 0 bases to trimming and J lost 0 bases, with 14 bases between them. Germline values: CDR1 DFQATT, CDR2 SNEGSKA (reference sequence). This CDR3 contains 16 residues. As DNA, the CDR3 is TGCAGTGCTAGAGATAGAGGGCGGACCTACCAAGAGACCCAGTACTTC. Translation: CSARDRGRTYQETQYF.

The rearrangement uses TRBV20-1 and TRBJ2-3, with 7 nucleotides matching TRBD1. The CDR3 contains 13 residues. The V segment lost 5 bases and the J segment 4 bases; nucleotides outside the gene matches: 6. CDR1 is DFQATT, CDR2 SNEGSKA, per germline (reference sequence). CDR3 region: CSAGTVRADTQYF. The CDR3 DNA follows: TGCAGTGCTGGGACAGTAAGAGCAGATACGCAGTATTTT.

This clone was seen many times. V is TRBV20-1 and J is TRBJ2-5, with D perhaps TRBD1 (6 bases). The CDR3 covers 14 residues. Germline V gives CDR1 DFQATT, CDR2 SNEGSKA (reference sequence). V was trimmed by 5 bases and J by 2 bases, leaving 15 bases between them. CDR3: CSAFELGHQETQYF. The CDR3 region has the DNA TGCAGTGCTTTCGAGCTGGGACATCAAGAGACCCAGTACTTC.

This clone was detected ten times or more. The chain links TRBV19 to TRBJ2-7; D not certain. With 3 bases removed from V and 3 bases from J, the gap between germline ends came to 3 bases. This CDR3 has 11 amino acids. The germline gives CDR1 LNHDA, CDR2 SQIVND (reference sequence). The CDR3 coding sequence is TGTGCCAGTAGTATTGGCTACGAGCAGTACTTC. Translated: CASSIGYEQYF.

In its sample, this clone was seen a few times. This sequence may be a read error, since a much larger clone differs from it by one base. The V gene is TRBV11-2, the J gene TRBJ2-1; TRBD2 agrees at 8 bases. V shed 1 base, J shed 5 bases, and the junction held 10 bases outside the gene matches. CDR3 length equals 17 residues. Germline V CDR1 and CDR2: SGHAT, FQNNGV. CDR3 residues: CASSLVVRPGGDNEQFF. In DNA, the CDR3 is TGTGCCAGCAGCTTAGTCGTAAGACCCGGGGGGGACAATGAGCAGTTCTTC.

This clone has a count of ten or more. The chain uses TRBV7-9 and TRBJ1-5; no reliable D call. Trimming took off 1 base at V and 4 bases at J, with 5 bases between the two ends. The CDR3 is 13 amino acids. Germline CDR1 SEHNR, CDR2 FQNEAQ (reference sequence). This CDR3 reads CASSLEANQPQHF. The CDR3 coding sequence is TGTGCCAGCAGCTTAGAAGCTAATCAGCCCCAGCATTTT.

This clone has ten or more counts. V and J are TRBV29-1 and TRBJ1-5, with a tentative D call TRBD1 (5 bases). The V end was cut by 4 bases, the J end by 0 bases, with 10 bases between. This CDR3 is built from 14 residues. Germline lookup yields CDR1 SQVTM and CDR2 ANQGSEA. The CDR3 loop is CSVVTGASNQPQHF. In nucleotides, the CDR3 is TGCAGCGTTGTTACTGGGGCTAGCAATCAGCCCCAGCATTTT.

This clone was counted at least ten times. V usage is TRBV28 and J usage is TRBJ2-1, with 11 bases identical to TRBD2. This CDR3 has 15 amino acids. Unmatched junction bases numbered 9, after V lost 5 bases and J lost 9 bases. The germline V gene has CDR1 MDHEN and CDR2 SYDVKM. DNA of the CDR3: TGTGCCAGCAGTCCCTCACTAGCGGGAGCGACTGAGCAGTTCTTC. Translating gives CASSPSLAGATEQFF.

This clone turned up a few times. A much more abundant neighbour one base away suggests this may be a read error. The chain couples TRBV6-4 to TRBJ1-5; D is unresolved. Trimming shortened V by 5 bases and J by 6 bases, and 20 bases separated the two germline ends. Germline values: CDR1 MRHNA, CDR2 SNTAGT. This CDR3 has 16 residues. Written as DNA, the CDR3 is TGTGCCAGCAGTTCAGGTGGAGCCGCTAGTACTCAGCCCCAGCATTTT. Encoded protein: CASSSGGAASTQPQHF.

There are many counts of this clone. The rearrangement links TRBV20-1 to TRBJ2-7; D unclear. This CDR3 has 14 residues. Germline V gives CDR1 DFQATT, CDR2 SNEGSKA (reference sequence). V was pared by 6 bases and J by 4 bases, with 19 bases between. DNA for the CDR3: TGCAGTGCGAGTGTGGGAAACAGCGTTTACGAGCAGTACTTC. Protein product: CSASVGNSVYEQYF.